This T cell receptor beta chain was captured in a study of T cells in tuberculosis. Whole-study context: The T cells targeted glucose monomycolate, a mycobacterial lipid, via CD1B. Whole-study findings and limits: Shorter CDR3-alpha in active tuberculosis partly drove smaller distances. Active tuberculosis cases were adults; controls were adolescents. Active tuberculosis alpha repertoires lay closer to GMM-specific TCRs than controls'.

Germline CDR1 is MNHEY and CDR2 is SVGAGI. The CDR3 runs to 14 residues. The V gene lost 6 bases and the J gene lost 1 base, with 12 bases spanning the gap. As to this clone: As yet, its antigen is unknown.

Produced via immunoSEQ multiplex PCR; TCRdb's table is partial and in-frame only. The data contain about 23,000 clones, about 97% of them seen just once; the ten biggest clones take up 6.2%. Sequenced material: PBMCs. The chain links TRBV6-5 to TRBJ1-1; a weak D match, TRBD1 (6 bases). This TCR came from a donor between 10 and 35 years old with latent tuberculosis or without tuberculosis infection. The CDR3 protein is CASRKFRGNTEAFF. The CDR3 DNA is TGTGCCAGCAGGAAATTCAGGGGGAACACTGAAGCTTTCTTT.